Listed below are T cell receptor beta chains from one sample, sequenced in a study of T-cell reconstitution after alpha-beta-depleted transplantation in children. TCRdb passed the PCR reads through MiXCR, listing each CDR3 protein once. Among approximately 50,000 distinct CDR3 sequences listed, roughly 52% were seen once. The starting material was peripheral blood, obtained before TCRalphabeta/CD19-depleted stem cell transplant. These receptor sequences come from a boy under two years old with SCID, due to receive a stem cell transplant. CDR3s include the opening cysteine and the closing phenylalanine or tryptophan. D genes are given only for firm matches. Not every row has a clone size; where given, it reads once, few, many or a size class.

cdr3_length d_call clone_size j_call v_call cdr3_nt cdr3_aa
15 TRBD1 - TRBJ2-7 TRBV19 TGTGCCAGTACCTATCGACAGGGGAGCTCCTACGAGCAGTACTTC CASTYRQGSSYEQYF
15 TRBD2 once TRBJ2-7 TRBV11-3 TGTGCCAGCAGCTTAGGATCTAGCGGCTCCTACGAGCAGTACTTC CASSLGSSGSYEQYF
13 - - TRBJ2-3 TRBV7-7 TGTGCCAGCAGCTTAGCGCCCCGTGATACGCAGTATTTT CASSLAPRDTQYF
17 TRBD1 - TRBJ2-7 TRBV28 TGTGCCAGCAGTCCCTCTTGGGTGACAGGGGGCATCAACGAGCAGTACTTC CASSPSWVTGGINEQYF
15 TRBD1 - TRBJ2-7 TRBV20-1 TGCAGTGCTAGTCCCCCGGACAGGAGCTCCTACGAGCAGTACTTC CSASPPDRSSYEQYF
15 TRBD2 - TRBJ2-1 TRBV5-1 TGCGCCAGCAGCGGAGAGCGGGGGGGCTACAATGAGCAGTTCTTC CASSGERGGYNEQFF
16 TRBD2 - TRBJ2-3 TRBV6-4 TGTGCCAGCAGTGACACCAGCGGGGGGCCCACAGATACGCAGTATTTT CASSDTSGGPTDTQYF
12 - few TRBJ2-7 TRBV20-1 TGCAGTGCTAGAGATGGCGGCTACGAGCAGTACTTC CSARDGGYEQYF
13 - - TRBJ2-2 TRBV7-2 TGTGCCAGCAGCTTAGTGGGACCCGGGGAGCTGTTTTTT CASSLVGPGELFF
15 TRBD1 - TRBJ2-2 TRBV7-2 TGTGCCAGCAGCCCCGGGACAGGGAGTTTCGGGGAGCTGTTTTTT CASSPGTGSFGELFF
11 TRBD2 few TRBJ2-7 TRBV20-1 TGCAGTGCCCCGGGGGGGCCCGAGCAGTACTTC CSAPGGPEQYF
15 - - TRBJ2-3 TRBV6-5 TGTGCCAGCAGTTACTCTCGGCTTCGCACAGATACGCAGTATTTT CASSYSRLRTDTQYF
14 TRBD2 - TRBJ2-1 TRBV5-4 TGTGCCAGCAGCTTTGCGGGGGGGCGAAATGAGCAGTTCTTC CASSFAGGRNEQFF
15 - - TRBJ2-3 TRBV5-4 TGTGCCAGCAGCTTGGAGGCCCTTAGGACAGATACGCAGTATTTT CASSLEALRTDTQYF
17 - - TRBJ2-1 TRBV12-3/TRBV12-4 TGTGCCAGCAGTTTCGGGGCTGGGGGCAACCCCCACAATGAGCAGTTCTTC CASSFGAGGNPHNEQFF
15 - - TRBJ2-7 TRBV4-3 TGCGCCAGCAGCCAAGATCTGGGGGGCGCGTACGAGCAGTACTTC CASSQDLGGAYEQYF
14 TRBD1 - TRBJ1-2 TRBV13 TGTGCCAGCAGCTTCGAAAGGGGGCTAGGTGGCTACACCTTC CASSFERGLGGYTF
19 TRBD2 - TRBJ2-6 TRBV6-2/TRBV6-3 TGTGCCAGCAGTTACTATGTAGCGGGGGTCTCCCTCGGGACCAACGTCCTGACTTTC CASSYYVAGVSLGTNVLTF
14 TRBD1 - TRBJ2-3 TRBV5-5 TGTGCCAGCAGCAACGGACAGGGCCTAGATACGCAGTATTTT CASSNGQGLDTQYF
15 TRBD2 - TRBJ2-1 TRBV25-1 TGTGCCAGCGGGGGAACTAGCGGGGGGGCCAATGAGCAGTTCTTC CASGGTSGGANEQFF
14 - - TRBJ2-1 TRBV7-8 TGTGCCAGCAGCTTACAGGTGTCGAGCGGAGAGCAGTTCTTC CASSLQVSSGEQFF
12 - few TRBJ1-2 TRBV20-1 TGCAGTGCCCCTACCGGGGACTATGGCTACACCTTC CSAPTGDYGYTF
14 TRBD1 - TRBJ1-6 TRBV6-1 TGTGCCAGCAGTCAGGGACAGGGGCTTTCAACCCTCCACTTT CASSQGQGLSTLHF
15 - - TRBJ2-1 TRBV20-1 TGCAGTGCTAGAGCCGGGGCGGCCCCCCACAATGAGCAGTTCTTC CSARAGAAPHNEQFF
15 TRBD1 - TRBJ2-7 TRBV27 TGTGCCAGCAGTTGGACCGGGACAGGGGAGTTCGAGCAGTACTTC CASSWTGTGEFEQYF